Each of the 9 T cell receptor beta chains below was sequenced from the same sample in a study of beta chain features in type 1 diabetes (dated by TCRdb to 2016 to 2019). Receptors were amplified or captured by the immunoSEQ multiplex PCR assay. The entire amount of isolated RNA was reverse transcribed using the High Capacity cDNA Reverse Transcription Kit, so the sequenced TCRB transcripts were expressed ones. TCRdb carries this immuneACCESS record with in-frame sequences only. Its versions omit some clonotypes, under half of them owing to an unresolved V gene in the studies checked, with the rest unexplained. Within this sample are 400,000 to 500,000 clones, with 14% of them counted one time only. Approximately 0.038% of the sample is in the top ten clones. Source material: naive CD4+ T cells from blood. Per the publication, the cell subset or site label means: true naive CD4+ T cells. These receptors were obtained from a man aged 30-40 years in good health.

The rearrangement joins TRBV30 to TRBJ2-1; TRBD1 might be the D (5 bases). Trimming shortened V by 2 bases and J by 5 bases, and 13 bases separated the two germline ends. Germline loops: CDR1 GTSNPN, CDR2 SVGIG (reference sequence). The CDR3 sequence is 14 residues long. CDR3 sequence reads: CAWSTRVTDNEQFF. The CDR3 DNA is TGTGCCTGGAGTACCAGGGTAACGGACAATGAGCAGTTCTTC.

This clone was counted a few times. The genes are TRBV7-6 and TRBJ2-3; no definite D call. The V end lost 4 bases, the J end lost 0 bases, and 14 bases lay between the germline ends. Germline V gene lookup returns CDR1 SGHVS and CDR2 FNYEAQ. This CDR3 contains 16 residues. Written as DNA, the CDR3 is TGTGCCAGCAGCTCGATTCTGGGCGCTAGCACAGATACGCAGTATTTT. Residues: CASSSILGASTDTQYF.

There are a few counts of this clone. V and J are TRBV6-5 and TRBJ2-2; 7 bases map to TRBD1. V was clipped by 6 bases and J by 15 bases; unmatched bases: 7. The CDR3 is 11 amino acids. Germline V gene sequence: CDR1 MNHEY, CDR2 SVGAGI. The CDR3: CASSRDSTLFF. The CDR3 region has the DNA TGTGCCAGCAGCCGGGACAGTACGTTGTTTTTT.

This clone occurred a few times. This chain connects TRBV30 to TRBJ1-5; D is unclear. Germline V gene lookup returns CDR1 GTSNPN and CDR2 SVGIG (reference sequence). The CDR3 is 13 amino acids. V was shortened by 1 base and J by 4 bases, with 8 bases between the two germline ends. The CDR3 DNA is TGTGCCTGGAGTGACCGGGAAAATCAGCCCCAGCATTTT. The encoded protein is CAWSDRENQPQHF.

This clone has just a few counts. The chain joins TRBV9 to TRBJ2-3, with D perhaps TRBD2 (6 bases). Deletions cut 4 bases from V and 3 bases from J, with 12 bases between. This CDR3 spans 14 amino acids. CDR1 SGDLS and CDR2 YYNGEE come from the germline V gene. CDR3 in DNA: TGTGCCAGCAGCACCCGGGACTTAACAGATACGCAGTATTTT. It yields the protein CASSTRDLTDTQYF. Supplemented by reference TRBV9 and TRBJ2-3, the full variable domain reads DSGVTQTPKHLITATGQRVTLRCSPRSGDLSVYWYQQSLDQGLQFLIQYYNGEERAKGNILERFSAQQFPDLHSELNLSSLELGDSALYFCASSTRDLTDTQYFGPGTRLTVL.

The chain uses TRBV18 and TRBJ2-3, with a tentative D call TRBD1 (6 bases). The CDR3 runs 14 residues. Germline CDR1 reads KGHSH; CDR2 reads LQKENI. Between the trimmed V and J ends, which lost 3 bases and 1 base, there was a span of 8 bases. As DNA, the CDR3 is TGTGCCAGCTCACCCGGGACACGCACAGATACGCAGTATTTT. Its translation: CASSPGTRTDTQYF.

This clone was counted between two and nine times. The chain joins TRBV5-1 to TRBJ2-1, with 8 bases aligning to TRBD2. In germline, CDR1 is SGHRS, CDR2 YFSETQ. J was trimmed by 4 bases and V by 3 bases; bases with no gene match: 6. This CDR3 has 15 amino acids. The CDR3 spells CASSWGTRTYNEQFF. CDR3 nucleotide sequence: TGCGCCAGCAGCTGGGGGACTAGAACTTACAATGAGCAGTTCTTC.

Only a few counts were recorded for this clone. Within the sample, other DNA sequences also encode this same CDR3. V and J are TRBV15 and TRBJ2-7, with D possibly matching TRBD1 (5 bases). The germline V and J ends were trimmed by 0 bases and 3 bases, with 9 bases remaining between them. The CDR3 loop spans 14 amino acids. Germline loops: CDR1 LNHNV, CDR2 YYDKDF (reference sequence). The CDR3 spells CATSRDRGSYEQYF. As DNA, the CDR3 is TGTGCCACCAGCAGAGATAGGGGAAGCTACGAGCAGTACTTC.

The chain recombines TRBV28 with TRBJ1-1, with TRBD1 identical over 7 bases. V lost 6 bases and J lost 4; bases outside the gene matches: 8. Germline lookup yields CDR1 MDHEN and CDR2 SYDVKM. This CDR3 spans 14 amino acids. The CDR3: CASSSGQLSTEAFF. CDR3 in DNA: TGTGCCAGCAGCTCGGGACAGCTGAGCACTGAAGCTTTCTTT.